This T cell receptor (beta chain) comes out of a study of blood T cell repertoires in COVID-19. Study at large: In each case, the material was cDNA or gDNA derived from T cells, B-cell-depleted T cells, or PBMCs.

As processed by the authors: Estimation of nucleated cell counts was performed using reference gene primer amplification. Clones were read by immunoSEQ multiplex PCR, and TCRdb kept only the in-frame ones, dropping some. V and J calls and clone size follow that table, whereas D and trimming were derived from the DNA. The table has approximately 300,000 clones, roughly nine tenths seen once. Germline CDR1 KGHSH, CDR2 LQKENI. V shed 3 bases and J 2 bases; nucleotides not matched to a gene: 7. CDR3 length: 17 residues. Donors in Cohort 3 counted as recovered after two negative PCRs, clearance, or symptom resolution.

The chain uses TRBV18 and TRBJ2-3; 11 nucleotides align to TRBD2. The clonotype originates from a man aged 55-75 years who had recovered from COVID-19. Material: PBMCs or T cells enriched from blood (not recorded which). The CDR3 region has the DNA TGTGCCAGCTCACCCCGGACTAGCGGGTATAACACAGATACGCAGTATTTT. It codes for CASSPRTSGYNTDTQYF. Together with reference TRBV18 and TRBJ2-3, the CDR3 gives the full variable domain: NAGVMQNPRHLVRRRGQEARLRCSPMKGHSHVYWYRQLPEEGLKFMVYLQKENIIDESGMPKERFSAEFPKEGPSILRIQQVVRGDSAAYFCASSPRTSGYNTDTQYFGPGTRLTVL.